The sequence of this TCR beta chain was determined in a study of early stage breast cancer tumors. Study observations and caveats: Most shared enriched TCRB sequences were commonly generated ones.

On this clone itself: Its antigen is unknown.

Assay: immunoSEQ multiplex PCR; the TCRdb copy retains only in-frame clones and omits some. The table has about 36,000 clones, less than 80% seen once. The germline V gene encodes CDR1 SGHVS and CDR2 FQNEAQ. Trimming pared 2 bases from V and 3 bases from J, leaving 15 bases between. The length of the CDR3 is 16 residues. The sample comprised blood. This TCR derives from a person in their sixties or seventies with breast cancer. The V and J genes are TRBV7-8 and TRBJ2-3; either TRBD1 or TRBD2 may supply D (6 bases each). DNA for the CDR3: TGTGCCAGCAGCTTATTTACGGGGGCTTTGACAGATACGCAGTATTTT. Translating gives CASSLFTGALTDTQYF. Full variable domain (rest looked up from reference TRBV7-8 and TRBJ2-3): GAGVSQSPRYKVAKRGQDVALRCDPISGHVSLFWYQQALGQGPEFLTYFQNEAQLDKSGLPSDRFFAERPEGSVSTLKIQRTQQEDSAVYLCASSLFTGALTDTQYFGPGTRLTVL.